The 25 T cell receptor beta chains listed next were all sequenced from one sample in a study of cytomegalovirus exposure and HLA in healthy donors. It was with 60 Vbeta and 13 Jbeta primers that the PCR ran. Sequenced by immunoSEQ multiplex PCR; TCRdb stores in-frame clones only, minus some. This sample has around 200,000 clones, with more than 65% found just once. The sequencing sample was made of PBMCs. The receptor source for this set is a girl aged 2 to 10 in good health and CMV-seropositive.

The sample holds a few counts of this clone. The CDR3 protein is CASSQGGAGEYTEAFF. The CDR3 region has the DNA TGTGCCAGCAGCCAAGGAGGCGCGGGGGAATACACTGAAGCTTTCTTT. This chain links TRBV4-2 with TRBJ1-1; perhaps TRBD1 as D (5 bases). The germline V gene encodes CDR1 LGHNA and CDR2 YNFKEQ. Trimming stripped 1 base from V and 3 bases from J, with 15 bases between. This CDR3 region has 16 residues.

The CDR3 reads CASSLRQGTADTQYF. CDR3 DNA: TGTGCCAGCAGCTTAAGACAGGGGACCGCAGATACGCAGTATTTT. V usage is TRBV7-3 and J usage is TRBJ2-3; TRBD1 agrees at 8 bases. Germline-derived CDR1 and CDR2 are SGHTA and FQGTGA. The CDR3 extends over 15 amino acids. V shed 1 base and J 4 bases; nucleotides not matched to a gene: 4. Filled out from reference TRBV7-3 and TRBJ2-3, the complete variable domain reads GAGVSQTPSNKVTEKGKYVELRCDPISGHTALYWYRQSLGQGPEFLIYFQGTGAADDSGLPNDRFFAVRPEGSVSTLKIQRTERGDSAVYLCASSLRQGTADTQYFGPGTRLTVL.

V and J are TRBV6-1 and TRBJ2-7; weak D call: TRBD2 (6 bases). The germline V gene has CDR1 MNHNS and CDR2 SASEGT. The CDR3 is 14 amino acids. Trimming shortened V by 6 bases and J by 0 bases, and 12 bases separated the two germline ends. The DNA for the CDR3 is TGTGCCAGCAGGAGGGACTTCCTCTCCTACGAGCAGTACTTC. It yields the protein CASRRDFLSYEQYF.

V and J are TRBV21-1 and TRBJ2-2; TRBD1, as called in the table, went unchecked against the DNA. TRBV21-1 is a pseudogene. The CDR3 runs 17 residues. CDR3 in amino acids: CASSANRVRVGTGELFF. The CDR3 DNA reads as TGTGCCAGCAGCGCAAACAGGGTGAGGGTCGGGACCGGGGAGCTGTTTTTT.

The chain uses TRBV5-4 and TRBJ1-1; D not resolved. This CDR3 has 15 amino acids. Germline lookup yields CDR1 SGHNT and CDR2 YYREEE (reference sequence). Trimming removed 5 bases at V and 3 bases at J, with 17 bases between. Here the CDR3 DNA reads TGTGCCAGCAGATCTGGGTCCAGGTTGGACACTGAAGCTTTCTTT. It codes for CASRSGSRLDTEAFF.

This clone has just one count. The chain carries TRBV5-6 and TRBJ1-5, with D possibly being TRBD1 (5 bases). Per germline, CDR1 SGHDT and CDR2 YYEEEE. This CDR3 region has 19 residues. V shed 3 bases and J shed 5 bases, with 27 bases lying between them. The CDR3 DNA reads as TGTGCCAGCAGCTATTCCTTGGGAGGGGAAAATGGCAGGCATCAGCCCCAGCATTTT. This codes for CASSYSLGGENGRHQPQHF.

CDR3 sequence (DNA): TGCGCCAGCAGCCCATTCGACAGGGGGAGGGTGGACACTGAAGCTTTCTTT. This translates into CASSPFDRGRVDTEAFF. The chain has TRBV5-1 and TRBJ1-1, with 9 bases matching TRBD1. J lost 3 bases, V lost 4 bases, and 13 bases had no gene match. Germline V CDR1 and CDR2: SGHRS, YFSETQ. The CDR3 spans 17 residues.

This sequence joins TRBV11-3 and TRBJ2-1, with 11 bases that match TRBD2. The germline V gene has CDR1 SGHNT and CDR2 YENEEA. This CDR3 has 16 amino acids. J gave up 4 bases and V 5 bases, and 7 bases lay outside the gene matches. The CDR3 loop is CASSIVIAGGYNEQFF. DNA for the CDR3: TGTGCCAGCAGCATTGTTATAGCGGGAGGGTACAATGAGCAGTTCTTC.

The table lists this clone with a few counts. The chain joins TRBV10-2 to TRBJ1-2, with D perhaps matching TRBD1 (6 bases). There are 14 residues in the CDR3. Trimming took 0 bases from V and 7 from J, leaving 12 bases between them. Looked up from germline, CDR1 is WSHSY and CDR2 is SAAADI. The DNA for the CDR3 is TGCGCCAGCAGTGAGTCCCGAGAAGGGGGTGGCTACACCTTC. It is translated as CASSESREGGGYTF.

This clone was recorded once. This chain's CDR3 is CASRDQGDGWGKAFF. The CDR3, as DNA: TGTGCCAGCAGAGATCAGGGGGACGGGTGGGGGAAAGCTTTCTTT. V usage is TRBV6-1 and J usage is TRBJ1-1; 7 bases map to TRBD1. Germline-derived CDR1 and CDR2 are MNHNS and SASEGT. This CDR3 region has 15 residues. V trimming: 6 bases; J trimming: 9 bases; junction bases outside the gene matches: 16.

The rearrangement joins TRBV28 to TRBJ2-5, with TRBD2 matching 7 bases. This CDR3 spans 16 amino acids. Germline-derived CDR1 and CDR2 are MDHEN and SYDVKM. Trimming removed 4 bases from V and 4 bases from J; junction bases left unmatched: 12. The DNA for the CDR3 is TGTGCCAGCAGTTCCGGAATCTGGGGGGGTGTAGAGACCCAGTACTTC. Translating gives CASSSGIWGGVETQYF. The complete variable domain, with remaining parts taken from reference TRBV28 and TRBJ2-5, reads DVKVTQSSRYLVKRTGEKVFLECVQDMDHENMFWYRQDPGLGLRLIYFSYDVKMKEKGDIPEGYSVSREKKERFSLILESASTNQTSMYLCASSSGIWGGVETQYFGPGTRLLVL.

There are a few counts of this clone. The chain carries TRBV2 and TRBJ2-2; the D is unclear. The CDR3 sequence is 12 residues long. Germline CDR1 and CDR2: SNHLY and FYNNEI. Trimming took off 6 bases at V and 3 bases at J, with 5 bases between the two ends. This chain's CDR3 is CASRIYTGELFF. The DNA for the CDR3 is TGTGCCAGCAGAATCTACACCGGGGAGCTGTTTTTT.

The rearrangement links TRBV5-7 to TRBJ1-1, with 8 bases matching TRBD1. TRBV5-7 falls under the ORF class, with uncertain function. The CDR3 consists of 14 residues. Trimming took 3 bases from V and 1 from J; bases not matched to a gene: 2. The CDR3 DNA reads TGTGCCAGCAGCTCCGACAGGGGGAACACTGAAGCTTTCTTT. It codes for CASSSDRGNTEAFF.

V usage is TRBV30 and J usage is TRBJ1-5; D is possibly TRBD1 (5 bases). Trimming stripped 7 bases from V and 3 bases from J, with 13 bases between. Germline CDR1 reads GTSNPN; CDR2 reads SVGIG (reference sequence). This CDR3 contains 13 residues. The CDR3 bases are TGTGCCTTTGGAACAGGCACCAATCAGCCCCAGCATTTT. Amino acid sequence: CAFGTGTNQPQHF.

About this clone itself: Other DNA sequences within the sample encode an identical CDR3. The chain links TRBV30 to TRBJ1-5; D is perhaps TRBD1 (5 bases). There are 13 residues in the CDR3. The germline CDR1 and CDR2 sequences are GTSNPN and SVGIG (reference sequence). Trimming shortened V by 0 bases and J by 2 bases, and 5 bases separated the two germline ends. The CDR3 loop reads CAWSVQGNQPQHF. CDR3 bases: TGTGCCTGGAGTGTACAGGGCAATCAGCCCCAGCATTTT. Together with reference TRBV30 and TRBJ1-5, the CDR3 gives the full variable domain: SQTIHQWPATLVQPVGSPLSLECTVEGTSNPNLYWYRQAAGRGLQLLFYSVGIGQISSEVPQNLSASRPQDRQFILSSKKLLLSDSGFYLCAWSVQGNQPQHFGDGTRLSIL.

This chain joins TRBV6-5 and TRBJ1-2; 7 nucleotides match TRBD1. Looked up from germline, CDR1 is MNHEY and CDR2 is SVGAGI. J was trimmed by 10 bases and V by 2 bases; bases with no gene match: 7. This CDR3 spans 13 amino acids. This CDR3 is CASSYAVEGAYTF. The DNA for the CDR3 is TGTGCCAGCAGTTACGCGGTGGAGGGGGCCTACACCTTC.

The chain recombines TRBV4-1 with TRBJ2-7, with 10 bases fitting TRBD1. CDR1 is MGHRA and CDR2 is YSYEKL in the germline V gene. Trimming at V came to 3 bases and at J to 0 bases, leaving 2 bases not matched to a gene. This CDR3 region has 15 residues. The CDR3 here is CASSQGQGRSYEQYF. DNA for the CDR3: TGCGCCAGCAGCCAGGGACAGGGGCGCTCCTACGAGCAGTACTTC.

This clone came up a few times. This chain connects TRBV15 to TRBJ1-2; TRBD1 is a possible D gene (6 bases). The CDR3 contains 14 residues. Trimming left V 0 bases short and J 4 bases short, with 9 bases between. The germline V gene has CDR1 LNHNV and CDR2 YYDKDF (reference sequence). The CDR3 loop reads CATSREDRRYGYTF. The CDR3 nucleotides are TGTGCCACCAGCAGAGAAGACAGGCGCTATGGCTACACCTTC.

CDR3 residues: CASSPGQNYGYTF. The CDR3 DNA sequence: TGTGCCAGCAGCCCGGGACAGAACTATGGCTACACCTTC. The rearrangement links TRBV5-5 to TRBJ1-2; 7 nucleotides align to TRBD1. Looked up from germline, CDR1 is SGHKS and CDR2 is YYEKEE (reference sequence). The V segment lost 4 bases and the J segment 2 bases; nucleotides outside the gene matches: 2. This CDR3 spans 13 amino acids.

Concerning this clone itself: This sample includes further DNA sequences coding for the same CDR3. The chain links TRBV19 to TRBJ1-1; D not resolved. The CDR3 is 13 amino acids. Germline V gene data show CDR1 as LNHDA and CDR2 as SQIVND (reference sequence). Trimming cost V 1 base and J 1 base, with 4 bases left between them. The CDR3 nucleotides are TGTGCCAGTAGTATAGGAGGGAACACTGAAGCTTTCTTT. Translated: CASSIGGNTEAFF.

This chain joins TRBV30 and TRBJ1-4; no definite D call. Germline V CDR1 and CDR2: GTSNPN, SVGIG (reference sequence). V lost 0 bases to trimming and J lost 6 bases, with 11 bases between them. This CDR3 comprises 14 residues. CDR3 sequence reads: CAWSVGGNDEKLFF. CDR3 DNA: TGTGCCTGGAGTGTCGGAGGAAACGATGAAAAACTGTTTTTT.

The count of this clone is one. The V gene is TRBV6-6, the J gene TRBJ1-5; possible D gene TRBD1, 5 bases. Looked up from germline, CDR1 is MNHNY and CDR2 is SVGAGI (reference sequence). The CDR3 is made up of 12 amino acids. The V end lost 7 bases, the J end lost 4 bases, and 8 bases lay between the germline ends. Here the CDR3 DNA reads TGTGCCAGCACAAGGGGAAATCAGCCCCAGCATTTT. As protein: CASTRGNQPQHF.

This chain joins TRBV4-2 and TRBJ2-1, with 7 bases that match TRBD2. V lost 2 bases, J lost 0 bases, and 7 bases stayed unmatched. This CDR3 region has 17 residues. Germline values: CDR1 LGHNA, CDR2 YNFKEQ. This CDR3 reads CASSQTTLAASYNEQFF. CDR3 DNA: TGTGCCAGCAGCCAAACAACGCTAGCGGCCTCCTACAATGAGCAGTTCTTC.

This chain links TRBV29-1 with TRBJ1-1; D not resolved. Per the germline V gene, CDR1 is SQVTM and CDR2 is ANQGSEA. V was cut by 6 bases and J by 4 bases, with 15 bases left in between. This CDR3 region has 13 residues. This chain's CDR3 is CSVGRGGGTEAFF. Written as DNA, the CDR3 is TGCAGCGTGGGCCGGGGAGGAGGCACTGAAGCTTTCTTT.

The V call is TRBV13, the J call TRBJ2-7, with D perhaps matching TRBD1 (6 bases). Germline V gene data show CDR1 as PRHDT and CDR2 as FYEKMQ (reference sequence). This CDR3 spans 14 amino acids. With 7 bases removed from V and 3 bases from J, the gap between germline ends came to 16 bases. CDR3 bases: TGTGCCAGCACCGCTACGGCAGGGGACTACGAGCAGTACTTC. It encodes CASTATAGDYEQYF.